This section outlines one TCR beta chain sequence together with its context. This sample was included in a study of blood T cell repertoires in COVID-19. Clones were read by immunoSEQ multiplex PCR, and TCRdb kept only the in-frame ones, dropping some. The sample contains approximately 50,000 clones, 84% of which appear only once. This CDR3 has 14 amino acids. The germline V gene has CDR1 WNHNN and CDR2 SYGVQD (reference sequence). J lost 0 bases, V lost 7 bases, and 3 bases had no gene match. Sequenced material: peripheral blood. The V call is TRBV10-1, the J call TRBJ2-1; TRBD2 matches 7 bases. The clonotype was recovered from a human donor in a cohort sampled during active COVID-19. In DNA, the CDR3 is TGCGCCAGCAAACGGGAGGACTCCTACAATGAGCAGTTCTTC. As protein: CASKREDSYNEQFF.